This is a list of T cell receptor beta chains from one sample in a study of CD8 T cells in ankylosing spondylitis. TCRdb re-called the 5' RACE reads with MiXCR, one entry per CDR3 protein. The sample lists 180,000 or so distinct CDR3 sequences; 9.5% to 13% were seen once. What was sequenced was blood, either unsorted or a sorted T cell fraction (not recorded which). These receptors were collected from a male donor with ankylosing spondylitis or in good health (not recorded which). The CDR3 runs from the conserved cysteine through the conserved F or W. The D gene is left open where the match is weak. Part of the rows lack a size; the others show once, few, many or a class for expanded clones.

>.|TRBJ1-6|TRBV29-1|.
CSVEQRYLNSPLHF
TGCAGCGTTGAACAACGGTACCTTAATTCACCCCTCCACTTT
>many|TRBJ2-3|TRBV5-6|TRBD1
CASSFLAGTGQATDTQYF
TGTGCCAGCAGCTTTCTAGCTGGGACAGGGCAGGCCACAGATACGCAGTATTTT
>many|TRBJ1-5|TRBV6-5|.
CASSYSSGLNQPQHF
TGTGCCAGCAGTTACTCGTCAGGGCTGAATCAGCCCCAGCATTTT
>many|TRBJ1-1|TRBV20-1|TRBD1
CSASRQGVGTEAFF
TGCAGTGCTAGCCGGCAGGGGGTGGGCACTGAAGCTTTCTTT
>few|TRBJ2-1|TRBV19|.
CASRRGNEQFF
TGTGCCAGCCGTCGCGGCAATGAGCAGTTCTTC
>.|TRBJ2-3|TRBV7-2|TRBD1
CASSSPTGLRTDTQYF
TGTGCCAGCAGCTCCCCGACAGGGCTCCGCACAGATACGCAGTATTTT
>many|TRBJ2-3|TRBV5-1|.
CASSLGGWDDTQYF
TGCGCCAGCAGCTTGGGTGGATGGGACGATACGCAGTATTTT
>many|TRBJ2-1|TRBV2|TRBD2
CASTSPRLAGDNEQFF
TGTGCCAGCACCTCCCCCAGGCTAGCGGGTGACAATGAGCAGTTCTTC
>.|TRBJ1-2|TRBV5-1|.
CASSLGVRGSYGYTF
TGCGCCAGCAGCTTGGGGGTCAGGGGATCCTATGGCTACACCTTC
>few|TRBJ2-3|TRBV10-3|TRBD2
CAISLAGGRTDTQYF
TGTGCCATCAGCCTAGCGGGAGGTCGCACAGATACGCAGTATTTT
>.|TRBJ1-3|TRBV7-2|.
CASSPRPDSGNTIYF
TGTGCCAGCAGCCCACGTCCAGACTCTGGAAACACCATATATTTT
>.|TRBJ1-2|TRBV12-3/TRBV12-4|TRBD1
CVSSPNTQGAGGYTF
TGTGTCAGCAGTCCCAATACACAGGGGGCGGGCGGCTACACCTTC
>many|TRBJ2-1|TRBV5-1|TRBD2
CASSLGLAGGLGQFF
TGCGCCAGCAGCTTGGGACTAGCGGGAGGGTTAGGGCAGTTCTTC
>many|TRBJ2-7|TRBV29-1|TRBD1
CSVVKDRANYEQYF
TGCAGCGTTGTCAAGGACAGGGCAAACTACGAGCAGTACTTC
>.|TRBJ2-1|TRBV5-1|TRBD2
CASSLELAGSSYNEQFF
TGCGCCAGCAGCTTGGAACTAGCGGGAAGCTCCTACAATGAGCAGTTCTTC
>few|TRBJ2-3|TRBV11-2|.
CASNQGTDTQYF
TGTGCCAGCAACCAGGGGACAGATACGCAGTATTTT
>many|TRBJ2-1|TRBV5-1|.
CASSLVGGRRDEQFF
TGCGCCAGCAGCTTGGTGGGCGGGCGCAGGGATGAGCAGTTCTTC
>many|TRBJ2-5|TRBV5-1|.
CASSLARGIETQYF
TGCGCCAGCAGCTTAGCGAGGGGGATAGAGACCCAGTACTTC
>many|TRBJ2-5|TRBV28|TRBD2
CASSNVLAGGETQYF
TGTGCCAGCAGCAACGTTCTAGCGGGAGGAGAGACCCAGTACTTC
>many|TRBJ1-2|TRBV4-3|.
CASSQEVQGAYGYTF
TGCGCCAGCAGCCAAGAAGTACAGGGAGCGTATGGCTACACCTTC
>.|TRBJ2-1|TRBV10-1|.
CASSDPGAPYNEQFF
TGCGCCAGCAGTGATCCGGGGGCTCCTTACAATGAGCAGTTCTTC
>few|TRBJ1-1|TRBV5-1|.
CASSLAPEQGKGEAFF
TGCGCCAGCAGCTTGGCCCCCGAGCAGGGGAAGGGTGAAGCTTTCTTT
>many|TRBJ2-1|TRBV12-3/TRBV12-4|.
CASSPLTQSSYNEQFF
TGTGCCAGCAGTCCCCTTACCCAGAGCTCCTACAATGAGCAGTTCTTC
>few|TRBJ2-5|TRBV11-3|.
CASSLDLMQETQYF
TGTGCCAGCAGCTTAGATCTGATGCAAGAGACCCAGTACTTC
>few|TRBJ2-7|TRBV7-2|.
CASSLAPEGTGQYF
TGTGCCAGCAGCTTAGCCCCCGAAGGAACAGGGCAGTACTTC
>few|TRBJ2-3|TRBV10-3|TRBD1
CASTDRDTDTQYF
TGTGCCAGCACGGACAGGGACACAGATACGCAGTATTTT
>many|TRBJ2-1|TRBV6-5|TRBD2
CASSYPTSGGTNEQFF
TGTGCCAGCAGTTACCCCACTAGCGGGGGGACCAATGAGCAGTTCTTC
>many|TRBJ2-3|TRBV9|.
CASSVGDTRTDTQYF
TGTGCCAGCAGCGTAGGTGACACCCGCACAGATACGCAGTATTTT
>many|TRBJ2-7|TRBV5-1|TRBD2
CASSPGTSGRKYEQYF
TGCGCCAGCAGCCCTGGGACTAGCGGGAGGAAATACGAGCAGTACTTC
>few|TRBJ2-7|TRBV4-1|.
CASSQAFRSSYEQYF
TGCGCCAGCAGCCAAGCGTTCAGGAGCTCCTACGAGCAGTACTTC
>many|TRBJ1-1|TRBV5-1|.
CASSVGQDQAFF
TGCGCCAGCAGCGTAGGGCAGGATCAAGCTTTCTTT
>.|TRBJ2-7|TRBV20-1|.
CSASAQQTYEQYF
TGCAGTGCTAGCGCACAACAAACGTACGAGCAGTACTTC
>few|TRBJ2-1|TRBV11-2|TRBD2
CASSLDTTGGHNEQFF
TGTGCCAGCAGCTTAGATACAACGGGAGGCCACAATGAGCAGTTCTTC
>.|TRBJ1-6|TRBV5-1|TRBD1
CASSSYTGAVSPLHF
TGCGCCAGCAGCTCATACACAGGGGCCGTTTCACCCCTCCACTTT
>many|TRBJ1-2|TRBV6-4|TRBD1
CASSDSDRGVGYGYTF
TGTGCCAGCAGTGACTCCGACAGGGGGGTTGGCTATGGCTACACCTTC
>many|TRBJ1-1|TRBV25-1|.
CASSDQEDGNTEAFF
TGTGCCAGCAGTGACCAGGAGGATGGGAACACTGAAGCTTTCTTT
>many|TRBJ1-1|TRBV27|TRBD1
CASSLEGQAMEAFF
TGTGCCAGCAGTTTAGAGGGACAGGCTATGGAAGCTTTCTTT
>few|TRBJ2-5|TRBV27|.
CASKPLRPYVKEETQYF
TGTGCCAGCAAACCCCTAAGGCCCTACGTCAAGGAAGAGACCCAGTACTTC
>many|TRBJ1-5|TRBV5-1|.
CASSLAREKSEESNQPQHF
TGCGCCAGCAGCTTGGCCAGGGAAAAGTCGGAGGAAAGCAATCAGCCCCAGCATTTT
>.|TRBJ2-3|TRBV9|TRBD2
CASSVDPRGLAGTDTQYF
TGTGCCAGCAGCGTAGATCCCCGCGGACTAGCGGGCACAGATACGCAGTATTTT
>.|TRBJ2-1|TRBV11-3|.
CASSLGASNEQFF
TGTGCCAGCAGCTTAGGGGCTAGCAATGAGCAGTTCTTC
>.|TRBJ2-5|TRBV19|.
CASSIDYLAGGSLQETQYF
TGTGCCAGTAGTATAGATTATCTGGCAGGGGGGTCCCTACAAGAGACCCAGTACTTC
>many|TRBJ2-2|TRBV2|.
CASSAAGTNTGELFF
TGTGCCAGCAGTGCCGCGGGGACGAACACCGGGGAGCTGTTTTTT
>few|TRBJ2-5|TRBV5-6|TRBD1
CASSAGQGARETQYF
TGTGCCAGCAGCGCGGGACAGGGGGCTCGGGAGACCCAGTACTTC
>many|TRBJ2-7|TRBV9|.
CASSVSGTTPYEQYF
TGTGCCAGCAGCGTATCCGGGACGACCCCCTACGAGCAGTACTTC
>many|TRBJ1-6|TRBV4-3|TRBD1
CASSQDGTVGSPLHF
TGCGCCAGCAGCCAAGACGGGACAGTAGGATCACCCCTCCACTTT
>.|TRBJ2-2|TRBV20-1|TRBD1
CSVAGTGVDANTGELFF
TGCAGTGTCGCCGGGACAGGGGTTGACGCGAACACCGGGGAGCTGTTTTTT
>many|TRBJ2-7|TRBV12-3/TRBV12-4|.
CASSFSGTRSYEQYF
TGTGCCAGCAGTTTTTCCGGGACTCGCTCCTACGAGCAGTACTTC
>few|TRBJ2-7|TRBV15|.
CATSRGGGTGPLEQYF
TGTGCCACCAGCAGAGGGGGGGGGACAGGACCCCTCGAGCAGTACTTC
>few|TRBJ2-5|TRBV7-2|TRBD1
CASTPDRGQETQYF
TGTGCCAGCACCCCGGACAGGGGGCAAGAGACCCAGTACTTC
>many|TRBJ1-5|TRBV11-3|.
CASSFGGPNQPQHF
TGTGCCAGCAGCTTCGGGGGACCCAATCAGCCCCAGCATTTT